This TCR beta chain appears in the sequencing data of a study of identical twins (dated by TCRdb to between 2015 and 2016). With regard to the full study: TCR alpha and beta repertoires from monozygotic twins, unrelated adults of various ages and cord blood were deep-sequenced to test whether fetal clonotypes persist. To rule out contamination, replicate twin experiments were performed at different times with different library preparation protocols. Beyond this particular receptor, the publication reports: Excess twin sharing in beta out-of-frame sequences was weaker because fewer shared sequences lowered the signal-to-noise ratio. Because the same donors could not be followed over many years, the conclusions depended on cross-sectional statistical analysis. Compared with coincidental sharing between unrelated individuals, out-of-frame TCR alpha sequences shared between twins showed an excess of sequences with low generation probability. Abundant cord blood beta clonotypes carried fewer insertions; young adult naive repertoires showed a weaker similar trend, while memory repertoires showed none. Invariant T cells such as MAIT and iNKT could partly confound zero-insertion analyses, though diverse VJ usage argued against this for most clonotypes. In monozygotic twins, out-of-frame TCR alpha sharing was systematically underestimated by recombination models, although the models agreed with sharing between unrelated individuals.

Compared with germline, V lacks 3 bases and J lacks 4 bases; bases without a gene match: 7. The germline V gene encodes CDR1 SEHNR and CDR2 FQNEAQ (reference sequence). The CDR3 runs 16 residues from the cysteine to the phenylalanine. The entry retains the CDR3 DNA only, 48 bases that are in frame from base 1. All donors were healthy Caucasians. Three pairs of female monozygotic twins, all aged about 18 to 29 years, were included in the twin cohort. RNA for TCR libraries was isolated from peripheral blood mononuclear cells. This clonotype appeared once. Its binding antigen is unknown. No per-base quality is available; no much larger clone lies one base away. Single-read evidence is weak. The receptor library was made with 5' RACE. The data were produced on an Illumina HiSeq 2000. Template switching added a universal primer binding site, and the final cDNA carried a unique molecular identifier that allowed TCR cDNA molecules to be counted accurately. Specific primers in the conserved constant-segment region were used to synthesize first-strand cDNA for the TCR alpha and beta chains. Each cDNA library was double barcoded, with a SMART-Mk sample barcode plus Illumina barcodes, to control for contamination. TruSeq adapter sequences along with Illumina sample barcodes were introduced in two successive PCR steps. TCR alpha and beta cDNA libraries were sequenced on the Illumina HiSeq platform with custom primers. The authors' pipeline ran thus. MiGEC processed the raw reads to extract unique molecular identifiers, while MiXCR was used to determine the CDR3 positions. Recombination models were inferred per individual with the repgenHMM and IGoR tools using an EM algorithm. The analysis of shared clonotypes was done with the tcR package in R, with sharing normalized by the product of cloneset sizes. To study raw recombination without the effects of thymic and clonal selection, out-of-frame nonproductive sequences were analyzed. The raw public reads went through TCRdb reprocessing: fastp at Q25, MiXCR clone calling, in-frame beta chains kept. Rows are combined by CDR3 protein, so each entry shows the most common genes and DNA. V and J calls and clone size were set by TCRdb, not the authors. The table for this sample lists under 1 million distinct CDR3 sequences; roughly 12% of them were counted only once. Around 1.6% of the sample belongs to the ten largest clones.

Another study also made use of these data, one on yellow fever vaccine responses in identical twins. The other study reports the following: The T cell response to vaccination in identical twins was reported by the authors to appear partly convergent and partly personalized. In identical twins, the study followed T cell clones that responded to the vaccine with precision.

The rearrangement joined TRBV7-9 to TRBJ2-2, with 8 middle bases fitting TRBD1. This TCR was recovered from a woman under 30 in good health. The sample taken for sequencing was PBMCs. The CDR3 reads as follows: CASSFRQGRSTGELFF. The DNA is TGTGCCAGCAGCTTCAGACAGGGGAGGTCCACCGGGGAGCTGTTTTTT.